This T cell receptor (beta chain) was retrieved from a study of T-cell reconstitution after alpha-beta-depleted transplantation in children. This clonotype was counted many times. V was pared by 0 bases and J by 2 bases, with 19 bases between. This CDR3 contains 17 residues. From germline, CDR1 is SQVTM and CDR2 ANQGSEA. A TCRbeta library incorporating unique molecular identifiers was prepared. TCRdb recomputed calls from the PCR reads with MiXCR, one row per CDR3 protein. Of around 380,000 distinct CDR3 sequences in the sample, about a tenth were seen once. The chain recombines TRBV29-1 with TRBJ1-2; D gene unclear. The sample consisted of PBMCs from the stem cell graft donor, taken from the stem cell graft. The TCR sequence derives from a human donor who donated a stem cell graft to a child with acute myeloid leukemia. The CDR3 sequence: CSVEDREELRGNYGYTF. The CDR3 bases are TGCAGCGTTGAAGATCGGGAGGAGCTACGTGGGAACTATGGCTACACCTTC.